These T cell receptor beta chains were read from a single sample in a study of T cell changes during pregnancy in multiple sclerosis. Measured with immunoSEQ multiplex PCR; TCRdb has only the in-frame clones, and not every one. The table has about 72,000 clones, 90% to 95% seen once; the top ten hold 0.7%. The sequencing used peripheral blood, collected in the third trimester of pregnancy. These receptors were collected from a female donor in good health, enrolled as a control in a pregnancy study. Each CDR3 is given with its conserved first and last residue. The D gene is left open where the match is weak. Rows give clone size only sometimes, using once, few, many, or a class for an expanded clone.

clone size: .
CDR3 length: 13
J gene: TRBJ2-5
V gene: TRBV6-5
D gene: .
CDR3 DNA: TGTGCCAGCAGATTCGTAGGAGGGGAGACCCAGTACTTC
CDR3 protein: CASRFVGGETQYF

clone size: .
CDR3 length: 14
J gene: TRBJ2-4
V gene: TRBV14
D gene: .
CDR3 DNA: TGTGCCAGCAGCCAAGTGGGGGCAGCAAACATTCAGTACTTC
CDR3 protein: CASSQVGAANIQYF

clone size: .
CDR3 length: 17
J gene: TRBJ2-1
V gene: TRBV28
D gene: TRBD2
CDR3 DNA: TGTGCCAGCAGTTCCACTAGCGGACTATCGTCCTACAATGAGCAGTTCTTC
CDR3 protein: CASSSTSGLSSYNEQFF

clone size: .
CDR3 length: 12
J gene: TRBJ1-2
V gene: TRBV6-1
D gene: .
CDR3 DNA: TGTGCCAGCAGGGACAGAAGTAATGGCTACACCTTC
CDR3 protein: CASRDRSNGYTF

clone size: once
CDR3 length: 17
J gene: TRBJ1-2
V gene: TRBV19
D gene: TRBD1
CDR3 DNA: TGTGCCAGTAGTACCCTTGGACAGGTGCTGGCTATGGCTGGCTACACCTTC
CDR3 protein: CASSTLGQVLAMAGYTF

clone size: .
CDR3 length: 16
J gene: TRBJ2-3
V gene: TRBV18
D gene: TRBD2
CDR3 DNA: TGTGCCAGCTCCCAGACTAGCGGGGGGCGCACAGATACGCAGTATTTT
CDR3 protein: CASSQTSGGRTDTQYF

clone size: .
CDR3 length: 14
J gene: TRBJ2-7
V gene: TRBV7-9
D gene: TRBD1
CDR3 DNA: TGTGCCAGCAGCCCCGGGGGGACAGGGCTGGCGCAGTACTTC
CDR3 protein: CASSPGGTGLAQYF

clone size: .
CDR3 length: 16
J gene: TRBJ2-2
V gene: TRBV18
D gene: TRBD1
CDR3 DNA: TGTGCCAGCTCACCACAGGGACAGTTGAACACCGGGGAGCTGTTTTTT
CDR3 protein: CASSPQGQLNTGELFF

clone size: .
CDR3 length: 13
J gene: TRBJ2-7
V gene: TRBV5-8
D gene: TRBD1
CDR3 DNA: TGTGCCAGCAGCCCGGACAGGGGCGACGAGCAGTACTTC
CDR3 protein: CASSPDRGDEQYF

clone size: .
CDR3 length: 16
J gene: TRBJ2-5
V gene: TRBV5-1
D gene: TRBD2
CDR3 DNA: TGCGCCAGCAGCATCCGGAACGGGGGGGCCGGAGAGACCCAGTACTTC
CDR3 protein: CASSIRNGGAGETQYF

clone size: .
CDR3 length: 18
J gene: TRBJ1-1
V gene: TRBV5-1
D gene: .
CDR3 DNA: TGCGCCAGCAGCTGGGGCACCCAGGATGGGCCCGGGGGCACTGAAGCTTTCTTT
CDR3 protein: CASSWGTQDGPGGTEAFF

clone size: once
CDR3 length: 15
J gene: TRBJ1-1
V gene: TRBV5-1
D gene: .
CDR3 DNA: TGCGCCAGCCGCCCGTCGCTAGGGGAGAACACTGAAGCTTTCTTT
CDR3 protein: CASRPSLGENTEAFF

clone size: .
CDR3 length: 14
J gene: TRBJ1-1
V gene: TRBV5-6
D gene: .
CDR3 DNA: TGTGCCAGCAGCTTGACAGCCATGAACACTGAAGCTTTCTTT
CDR3 protein: CASSLTAMNTEAFF

clone size: .
CDR3 length: 12
J gene: TRBJ2-1
V gene: TRBV2
D gene: TRBD2
CDR3 DNA: TGTGCCAGCAGGTGGGGGAGGGAAGAGCAGTTCTTC
CDR3 protein: CASRWGREEQFF

clone size: .
CDR3 length: 14
J gene: TRBJ1-6
V gene: TRBV6-6
D gene: TRBD1
CDR3 DNA: TGTGCCAGCAGTTACGGGTCAGGGGGCGCTCCCTTGTACTTT
CDR3 protein: CASSYGSGGAPLYF

clone size: .
CDR3 length: 17
J gene: TRBJ1-2
V gene: TRBV15
D gene: .
CDR3 DNA: TGTGCCACCAGCAGAGGTCGGATTAGCAGGGACATCTATGGCTACACCTTC
CDR3 protein: CATSRGRISRDIYGYTF

clone size: .
CDR3 length: 18
J gene: TRBJ2-4
V gene: TRBV4-3
D gene: TRBD2
CDR3 DNA: TGCGCCAGCAGCCAAGATGGGCCAGCGGGAGCGGCCAAAAACATTCAGTACTTC
CDR3 protein: CASSQDGPAGAAKNIQYF

clone size: .
CDR3 length: 16
J gene: TRBJ2-3
V gene: TRBV6-5
D gene: .
CDR3 DNA: TGTGCCAGCAGTTATTCAGGGCCCTCCCGCACAGATACGCAGTATTTT
CDR3 protein: CASSYSGPSRTDTQYF

clone size: .
CDR3 length: 16
J gene: TRBJ1-4
V gene: TRBV7-6
D gene: .
CDR3 DNA: TGTGCCAGCAGCTTGCGTCGGGGGGCGATTAATGAAAAACTGTTTTTT
CDR3 protein: CASSLRRGAINEKLFF

clone size: .
CDR3 length: 14
J gene: TRBJ1-2
V gene: TRBV28
D gene: TRBD1
CDR3 DNA: TGTGCCAGCAGCCTGGGACAGAACATCTATGGCTACACCTTC
CDR3 protein: CASSLGQNIYGYTF

clone size: once
CDR3 length: 17
J gene: TRBJ2-1
V gene: TRBV5-6
D gene: TRBD2
CDR3 DNA: TGTGCCAGCAGATACCCGGGGGGAAGCCGGGCCTACAATGAGCAGTTCTTC
CDR3 protein: CASRYPGGSRAYNEQFF

clone size: few
CDR3 length: 12
J gene: TRBJ1-1
V gene: TRBV27
D gene: .
CDR3 DNA: TGTGCCAGCAGGGAGGGATTCACTGAAGCTTTCTTT
CDR3 protein: CASREGFTEAFF

clone size: .
CDR3 length: 13
J gene: TRBJ2-7
V gene: TRBV28
D gene: .
CDR3 DNA: TGTGCCAGCAGAAGACTGGGCGGGTACGAGCAGTACTTC
CDR3 protein: CASRRLGGYEQYF

clone size: once
CDR3 length: 17
J gene: TRBJ2-1
V gene: TRBV4-1
D gene: .
CDR3 DNA: TGCGCCAGCAGCCACTCAACATCTAGCTCTCAAGAGAATGAGCAGTTCTTC
CDR3 protein: CASSHSTSSSQENEQFF

clone size: .
CDR3 length: 15
J gene: TRBJ1-1
V gene: TRBV11-2
D gene: .
CDR3 DNA: TGTGCCAGCAGCTACGGTTTGGGGGGGAACACTGAAGCTTTCTTT
CDR3 protein: CASSYGLGGNTEAFF

clone size: .
CDR3 length: 13
J gene: TRBJ1-5
V gene: TRBV30
D gene: .
CDR3 DNA: TGTGCCTGGGCGGATGTGGGCAATCAGCCCCAGCATTTT
CDR3 protein: CAWADVGNQPQHF

clone size: .
CDR3 length: 16
J gene: TRBJ2-7
V gene: TRBV28
D gene: TRBD2
CDR3 DNA: TGTGCCAGCAGTTTATTTGCTAGCGGGAACAGGCACGAGCAGTACTTC
CDR3 protein: CASSLFASGNRHEQYF

clone size: .
CDR3 length: 14
J gene: TRBJ2-5
V gene: TRBV2
D gene: .
CDR3 DNA: TGTGCCAGCAGTGTCCAGGGAACCACCGGGACCCAGTACTTC
CDR3 protein: CASSVQGTTGTQYF

clone size: .
CDR3 length: 17
J gene: TRBJ1-3
V gene: TRBV27
D gene: TRBD1
CDR3 DNA: TGTGCCAGCAGTTTCGCGGGACAGGGGGCGGGTGGAAACACCATATATTTT
CDR3 protein: CASSFAGQGAGGNTIYF